A single sample gave rise to the 25 T cell receptor beta chains below, sequenced in a study of vaccination effects on CD4 cells after COVID-19. Once cultured for roughly ten days, the cells underwent separation to obtain CD4+ T cells. BNT162b2 vaccine or mRNA-1273 vaccine was given to participants in two doses. Sequencing was performed with immunoSEQ multiplex PCR; in TCRdb, only in-frame clones are kept and a portion is missing. The table includes tens of thousands of clones, around 70% detected once. The antigens these receptors bind are not known. The material was CD4+ T cells from PBMCs cultured without peptide, obtained after COVID-19 vaccination. Receptors originate from a human donor who received a COVID-19 vaccine.

This chain joins TRBV18 and TRBJ2-7, with D perhaps assigned TRBD1 or TRBD2 (7 bases each). Trimming removed 6 bases at V and 3 bases at J, with 18 bases between. Germline V CDR1 and CDR2: KGHSH, LQKENI. The CDR3 is made up of 15 amino acids. For the CDR3, the DNA is TGTGCCAGCTCTCGCGAAGGGGGGGACAGCTACGAGCAGTACGTC. Translating it yields CASSREGGDSYEQYV.

This chain uses TRBV19 with TRBJ1-1, with no clear D. Germline V CDR1 and CDR2: LNHDA, SQIVND (reference sequence). V dropped 2 bases and J dropped 3 bases, with 7 bases sitting between them. The CDR3 extends over 13 amino acids. Here the CDR3 reads CASSISRDTEAFF. The CDR3 coding sequence is TGTGCCAGTAGTATATCTCGAGACACTGAAGCTTTCTTT.

CDR3 amino acids: CSVDTNPYYGYTF. The CDR3 bases are TGCAGCGTTGACACAAACCCTTACTATGGCTACACCTTC. V gene TRBV29-1 combines with J gene TRBJ1-2; D remains ambiguous. From germline, CDR1 is SQVTM and CDR2 ANQGSEA. V gave up 3 bases and J gave up 3 bases, with 11 bases separating them. The CDR3 has 13 residues.

This clone was observed a handful of times. The chain combines TRBV5-8 with TRBJ2-2, with D unresolved. The germline V and J ends were trimmed by 6 bases and 2 bases, with 17 bases remaining between them. This CDR3 region has 16 residues. Germline assignment: CDR1 SGHTS and CDR2 YDEGEE. The CDR3 nucleotides are TGTGCCAGCACCCCCCGAAAAGGGTTCAACACCGGGGAGCTGTTTTTT. As protein: CASTPRKGFNTGELFF. Looking up the rest from reference TRBV5-8 and TRBJ2-2 gives the full variable domain: EAGVTQSPTHLIKTRGQQATLRCSPISGHTSVYWYQQALGLGLQFLLWYDEGEERNRGNFPPRFSGRQFPNYSSELNVNALELEDSALYLCASTPRKGFNTGELFFGEGSRLTVL.

The rearrangement joins TRBV3-1 (or the pseudogene TRBV3-2) to TRBJ1-1, with D unresolved. The CDR3 sequence is 15 residues long. V gave up 1 base and J gave up 1 base, with 10 bases separating them. CDR1 and CDR2 (germline): LGHDT, YNNKEL (reference sequence). The CDR3: CASSQGLRANTEAFF. CDR3 coding DNA: TGTGCCAGCAGCCAAGGTTTAAGAGCGAACACTGAAGCTTTCTTT.

The genes are TRBV6-6 and TRBJ2-2; unclear D gene. This CDR3 region has 12 residues. Germline V CDR1 and CDR2: MNHNY, SVGAGI (reference sequence). V was shortened by 7 bases and J by 0 bases, with 3 bases between the two germline ends. The CDR3 DNA sequence: TGTGCCAGCACCGCGAACACCGGGGAGCTGTTTTTT. The encoded protein is CASTANTGELFF.

The CDR3 coding sequence is TGTGCCAGTAGTATAGAATATGGCTACACCTTC. This codes for CASSIEYGYTF. The chain is built from TRBV19 and TRBJ1-2, with D unclear. CDR1 and CDR2 from the germline V gene are LNHDA and SQIVND (reference sequence). V lost 0 bases and J 5 bases, leaving 1 base between the germline ends. The length of the CDR3 is 11 residues.

This clone was seen only a few times. V and J are TRBV11-3 and TRBJ2-2; D is possibly TRBD2 (7 bases). V lost 1 base to trimming and J lost 4 bases, with 10 bases between them. The germline V gene encodes CDR1 SGHNT and CDR2 YENEEA. This CDR3 is 15 amino acids long. The CDR3 DNA sequence: TGTGCCAGCAGCTTAGTACGGGGGGCCACCGGGGAGCTGTTTTTT. Residues: CASSLVRGATGELFF.

The chain uses TRBV5-4 and TRBJ2-5; D is uncertain. The CDR3 is 13 residues long. V lost 0 bases, J lost 4 bases, and 7 bases lay in between. In germline, CDR1 is SGHNT, CDR2 YYREEE (reference sequence). CDR3 region: CASSLGTIETQYF. The CDR3, as DNA: TGTGCCAGCAGCTTGGGGACGATAGAGACCCAGTACTTC. The whole variable domain, filled in from reference TRBV5-4 and TRBJ2-5, reads ETGVTQSPTHLIKTRGQQVTLRCSSQSGHNTVSWYQQALGQGPQFIFQYYREEENGRGNFPPRFSGLQFPNYSSELNVNALELDDSALYLCASSLGTIETQYFGPGTRLLVL.

V is TRBV5-8 and J is TRBJ2-3, with 8 bases identical to TRBD2. Germline V gene lookup returns CDR1 SGHTS and CDR2 YDEGEE. V lost 0 bases and J lost 3; bases outside the gene matches: 6. This CDR3 has 16 amino acids. Here the CDR3 DNA reads TGTGCCAGCAGCTTGGCGGGGGGGCTGGGTACAGATACGCAGTATTTT. Translated, it gives CASSLAGGLGTDTQYF.

The J gene is TRBJ2-5, the V gene TRBV6-5, with D possibly matching TRBD2 (6 bases). The ends were cut back, 7 bases at V and 4 bases at J, with 13 bases in the middle. The CDR3 extends over 13 amino acids. CDR1 and CDR2 (germline): MNHEY, SVGAGI. This chain's CDR3 is CASKFQGGETQYF. CDR3 in DNA: TGTGCCAGCAAGTTCCAGGGAGGAGAGACCCAGTACTTC.

The chain combines TRBV19 with TRBJ2-3; D is perhaps TRBD1 (5 bases). Trimming removed 5 bases at V and 2 bases at J, with 14 bases between. The germline CDR1 and CDR2 sequences are LNHDA and SQIVND (reference sequence). The CDR3 runs to 15 residues. The CDR3 region has the DNA TGTGCCAGTAGTCGACAGTTCGGGTCCACAGATACGCAGTATTTT. It translates to CASSRQFGSTDTQYF.

This clone was observed once. The V gene is TRBV24-1, the J gene TRBJ1-5; weak D call: TRBD1 (6 bases). V was cut by 4 bases and J by 4 bases, with 13 bases left in between. This CDR3 comprises 15 residues. The germline gives CDR1 KGHDR, CDR2 SFDVKD. The CDR3, as DNA: TGTGCCACCAGTGACCCGGCACAGGGTAATCAGCCCCAGCATTTT. Residues: CATSDPAQGNQPQHF.

The genes are TRBV5-1 and TRBJ2-5; D is perhaps TRBD1 or TRBD2 (5 bases each). Trimming stripped 0 bases from V and 1 base from J, with 10 bases between. This CDR3 is 15 amino acids long. Looked up from germline, CDR1 is SGHRS and CDR2 is YFSETQ. CDR3 nucleotides: TGCGCCAGCAGCTTGGCCTACGGGACCCAAGAGACCCAGTACTTC. As protein: CASSLAYGTQETQYF.

V gene TRBV20-1 combines with J gene TRBJ2-1; no reliable D call. This CDR3 region has 15 residues. Germline lookup yields CDR1 DFQATT and CDR2 SNEGSKA (reference sequence). Deletions cut 3 bases from V and 0 bases from J, with 12 bases between. The DNA for the CDR3 is TGCAGTGCTAGTTTCTCTTCTTCCTCCTACAATGAGCAGTTCTTC. This codes for CSASFSSSSYNEQFF.

The J gene is TRBJ2-7, the V gene TRBV28; the D gene is possibly TRBD2 (6 bases). V was trimmed by 7 bases and J by 0 bases, leaving 19 bases between them. Germline CDR1 MDHEN, CDR2 SYDVKM. The CDR3 covers 16 residues. The CDR3 is CASTPGGAIFSYEQYV. DNA for the CDR3: TGTGCCAGCACCCCTGGCGGGGCCATCTTCTCCTACGAGCAGTACGTC.

The rearrangement uses TRBV14 and TRBJ2-5; tentatively, D is TRBD2 (7 bases). The CDR3 is made up of 15 amino acids. Germline values: CDR1 SGHDN, CDR2 FVKESK. The V gene lost 0 bases and the J gene lost 5 bases, with 13 bases spanning the gap. Here the CDR3 reads CASSQDPGGRETQYF. The DNA of the CDR3 is TGTGCCAGCAGCCAAGATCCGGGGGGCCGCGAGACCCAGTACTTC.

The chain has TRBV6-5 and TRBJ2-5; no definite D call. Between the trimmed V and J ends, which lost 5 bases and 1 base, there was a span of 8 bases. Germline CDR1 and CDR2: MNHEY and SVGAGI. CDR3 length equals 13 residues. The CDR3 region has the DNA TGTGCCAGCAGTAGAGTCAGCCAAGAGACCCAGTACTTC. As protein: CASSRVSQETQYF.

The rearrangement links TRBV5-5 to TRBJ2-5; tentatively, D is TRBD2 (8 bases). The CDR3 covers 16 residues. Germline CDR1 reads SGHKS; CDR2 reads YYEKEE (reference sequence). V was shortened by 3 bases and J by 5 bases, with 20 bases between the two germline ends. CDR3 amino acids: CASSSSGTRGRETQYF. The CDR3 DNA reads TGTGCCAGCAGCTCATCCGGGACTAGGGGGCGGGAGACCCAGTACTTC. The full variable domain, in which reference TRBV5-5 and TRBJ2-5 provide the parts outside the CDR3, is DAGVTQSPTHLIKTRGQQVTLRCSPISGHKSVSWYQQVLGQGPQFIFQYYEKEERGRGNFPDRFSARQFPNYSSELNVNALLLGDSALYLCASSSSGTRGRETQYFGPGTRLLVL.

The CDR3 DNA is TGTGCCAGCAGTCCCGGACAGGTTGGGGGGGAGCAGTACGTC. Translated: CASSPGQVGGEQYV. The rearrangement links TRBV28 to TRBJ2-7, with D perhaps matching TRBD1 (7 bases). There are 14 residues in the CDR3. Trimming took 5 bases from V and 7 from J, leaving 18 bases between them. The germline V gene has CDR1 MDHEN and CDR2 SYDVKM.

This clone was found a few times. The chain combines TRBV2 with TRBJ1-5; D is uncertain. This CDR3 is built from 14 residues. V lost 3 bases to trimming and J lost 3 bases, with 9 bases between them. From germline, CDR1 is SNHLY and CDR2 FYNNEI. The chain's CDR3 is CASSDASYNQPQHF. The CDR3 bases are TGTGCCAGCAGTGATGCCAGTTACAATCAGCCCCAGCATTTT.

The CDR3 coding sequence is TGTGCCAGCAGTTTACGACAGGGTAATAAAGCTTTCTTT. Its translation: CASSLRQGNKAFF. The chain couples TRBV12-3 or TRBV12-4 to TRBJ1-1; TRBD1 matches 7 bases. V shed 2 bases and J 9 bases; nucleotides not matched to a gene: 6. The CDR3 extends over 13 amino acids.

The chain employs TRBV7-2 and TRBJ1-6, with D possibly being TRBD1 (5 bases). The germline CDR1 and CDR2 sequences are SGHTA and FQGNSA. The CDR3 extends over 11 amino acids. V was pared by 7 bases and J by 10 bases, with 8 bases between. CDR3 DNA: TGTGCCAGCACTAGGGGCTCACCCCTCCACTTT. It specifies CASTRGSPLHF.

This rearrangement joins TRBV28 to TRBJ1-4; D is unresolved. The CDR3 contains 13 residues. Germline CDR1 MDHEN, CDR2 SYDVKM. In DNA, the CDR3 is TGTGCGTCCGGAGTCACAACTAATGAAAAACTGTTTTTT. Protein product: CASGVTTNEKLFF.

This clone was detected once. CDR3: CASSLTDGRGEAFF. CDR3 DNA sequence: TGTGCCAGCAGCCTAACGGACGGGAGAGGTGAAGCTTTCTTT. V usage is TRBV6-5 and J usage is TRBJ1-1, with D unresolved. The CDR3 totals 14 residues. Germline lookup yields CDR1 MNHEY and CDR2 SVGAGI. V lost 6 bases, J lost 7 bases, and 18 bases lay in between.